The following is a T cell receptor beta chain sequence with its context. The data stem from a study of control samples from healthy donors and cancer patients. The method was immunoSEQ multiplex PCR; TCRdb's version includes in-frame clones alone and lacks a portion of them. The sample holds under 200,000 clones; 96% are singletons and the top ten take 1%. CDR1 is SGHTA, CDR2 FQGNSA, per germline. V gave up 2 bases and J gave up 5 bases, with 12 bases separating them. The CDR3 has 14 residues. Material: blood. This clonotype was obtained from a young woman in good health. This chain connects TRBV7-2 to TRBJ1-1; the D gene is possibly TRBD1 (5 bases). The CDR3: CASSLWQGGTEAFF. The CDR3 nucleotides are TGTGCCAGCAGCTTATGGCAGGGAGGTACTGAAGCTTTCTTT.